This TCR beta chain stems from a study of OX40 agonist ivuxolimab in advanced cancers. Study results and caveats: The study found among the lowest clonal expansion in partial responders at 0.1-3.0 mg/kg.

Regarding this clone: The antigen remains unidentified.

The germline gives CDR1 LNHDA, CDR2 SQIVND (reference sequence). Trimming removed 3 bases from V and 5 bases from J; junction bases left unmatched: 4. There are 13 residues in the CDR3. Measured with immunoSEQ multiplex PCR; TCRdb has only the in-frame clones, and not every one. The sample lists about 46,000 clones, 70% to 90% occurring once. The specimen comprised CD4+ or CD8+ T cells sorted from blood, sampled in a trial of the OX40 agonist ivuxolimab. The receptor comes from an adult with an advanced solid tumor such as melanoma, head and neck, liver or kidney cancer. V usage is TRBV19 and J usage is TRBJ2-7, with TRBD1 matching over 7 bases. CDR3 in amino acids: CASSMGQSNEQYF. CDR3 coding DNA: TGTGCCAGTAGTATGGGACAGTCCAACGAGCAGTACTTC.